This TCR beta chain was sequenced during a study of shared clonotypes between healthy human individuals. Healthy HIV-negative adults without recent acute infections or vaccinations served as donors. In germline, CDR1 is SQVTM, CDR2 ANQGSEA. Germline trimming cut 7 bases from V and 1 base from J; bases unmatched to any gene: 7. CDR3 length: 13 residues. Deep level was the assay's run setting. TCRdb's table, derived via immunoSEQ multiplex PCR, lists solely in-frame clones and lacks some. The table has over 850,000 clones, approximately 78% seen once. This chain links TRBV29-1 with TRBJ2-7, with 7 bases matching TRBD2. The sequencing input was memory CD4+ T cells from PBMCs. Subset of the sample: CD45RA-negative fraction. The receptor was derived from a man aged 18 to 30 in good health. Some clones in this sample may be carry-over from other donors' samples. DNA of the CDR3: TGCAGCGCTGTGGGAGGGGATTCCTACGAGCAGTACTTC. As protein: CSAVGGDSYEQYF.